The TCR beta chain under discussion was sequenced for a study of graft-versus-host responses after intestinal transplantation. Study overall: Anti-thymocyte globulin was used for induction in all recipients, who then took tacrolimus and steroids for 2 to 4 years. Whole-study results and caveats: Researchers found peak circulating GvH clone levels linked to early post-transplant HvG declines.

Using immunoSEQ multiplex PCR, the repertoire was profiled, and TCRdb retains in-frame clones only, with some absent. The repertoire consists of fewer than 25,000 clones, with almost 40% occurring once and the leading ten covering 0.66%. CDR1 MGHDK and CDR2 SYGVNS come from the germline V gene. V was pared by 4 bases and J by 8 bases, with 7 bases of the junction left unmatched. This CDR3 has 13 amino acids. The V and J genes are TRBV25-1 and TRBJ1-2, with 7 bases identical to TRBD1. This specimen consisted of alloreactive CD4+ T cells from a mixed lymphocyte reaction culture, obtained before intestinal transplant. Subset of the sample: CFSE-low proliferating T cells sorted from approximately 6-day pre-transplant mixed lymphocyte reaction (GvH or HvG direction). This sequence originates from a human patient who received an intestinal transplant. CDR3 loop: CASSAGGSGGYTF. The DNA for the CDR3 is TGTGCCAGCAGTGCAGGGGGTAGTGGGGGCTACACCTTC.